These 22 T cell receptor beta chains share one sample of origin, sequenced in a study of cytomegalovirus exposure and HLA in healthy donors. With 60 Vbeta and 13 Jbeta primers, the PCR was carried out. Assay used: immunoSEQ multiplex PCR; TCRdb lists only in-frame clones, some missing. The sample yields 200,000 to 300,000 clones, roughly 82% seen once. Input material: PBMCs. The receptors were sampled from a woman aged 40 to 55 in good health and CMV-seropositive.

CDR3 sequence reads: CASGRGQGRNEQYF. The CDR3, as DNA: TGTGCCAGCGGGAGGGGCCAGGGGAGGAACGAGCAGTACTTC. This chain uses TRBV6-5 with TRBJ2-7; a weak D match, TRBD2 (7 bases). The CDR3 loop spans 14 amino acids. The germline CDR1 and CDR2 sequences are MNHEY and SVGAGI. Trimming left V 8 bases short and J 5 bases short, with 19 bases between.

CDR3 sequence: CASSIDRAGQPQHF. CDR3 nucleotide sequence: TGTGCCAGTAGTATAGACAGGGCAGGTCAGCCCCAGCATTTT. The chain recombines TRBV19 with TRBJ1-5; D possibly corresponds to TRBD1 (5 bases). CDR3 length: 14 residues. The V end was cut by 0 bases, the J end by 6 bases, with 9 bases between. Germline V CDR1 and CDR2: LNHDA, SQIVND (reference sequence).

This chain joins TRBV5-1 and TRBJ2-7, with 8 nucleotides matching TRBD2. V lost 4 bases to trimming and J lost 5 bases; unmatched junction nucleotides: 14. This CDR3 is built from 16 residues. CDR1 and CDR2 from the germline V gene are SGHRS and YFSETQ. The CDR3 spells CASSVRHERGSNEQYF. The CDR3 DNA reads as TGCGCCAGCAGCGTAAGGCACGAGCGGGGGAGCAACGAGCAGTACTTC.

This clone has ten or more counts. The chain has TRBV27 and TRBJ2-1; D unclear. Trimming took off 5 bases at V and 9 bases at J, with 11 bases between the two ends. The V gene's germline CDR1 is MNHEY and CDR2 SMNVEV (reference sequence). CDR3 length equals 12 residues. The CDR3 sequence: CASSEIAGEQFF. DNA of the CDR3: TGTGCCAGCAGTGAGATCGCCGGTGAGCAGTTCTTC.

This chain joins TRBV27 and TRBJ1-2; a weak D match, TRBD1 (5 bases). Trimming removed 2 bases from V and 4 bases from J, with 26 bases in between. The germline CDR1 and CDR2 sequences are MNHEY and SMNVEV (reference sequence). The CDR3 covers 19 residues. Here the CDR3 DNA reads TGTGCCAGCAGTTTAATTGAGGCGATTGACAGACCCGGATTCTATGGCTACACCTTC. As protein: CASSLIEAIDRPGFYGYTF.

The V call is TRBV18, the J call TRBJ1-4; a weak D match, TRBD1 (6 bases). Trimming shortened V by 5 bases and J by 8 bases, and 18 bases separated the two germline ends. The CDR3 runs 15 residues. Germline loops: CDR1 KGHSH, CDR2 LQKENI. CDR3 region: CASSAQQGHGEKLFF. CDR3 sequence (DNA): TGTGCCAGCTCAGCCCAACAGGGCCATGGGGAAAAACTGTTTTTT.

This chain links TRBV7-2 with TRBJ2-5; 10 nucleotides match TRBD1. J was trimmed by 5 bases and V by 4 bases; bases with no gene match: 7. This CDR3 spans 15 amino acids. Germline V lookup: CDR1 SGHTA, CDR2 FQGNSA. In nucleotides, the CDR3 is TGTGCCAGCAGCTCCCCGACAGGGGGCCTGGAGACCCAGTACTTC. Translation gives CASSSPTGGLETQYF.

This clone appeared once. The CDR3: CASSPVAGAITDTQYF. For the CDR3, the DNA is TGTGCCAGCAGTCCCGTGGCGGGGGCTATAACAGATACGCAGTATTTT. V is TRBV7-2 and J is TRBJ2-3; a possible D gene is TRBD2 (7 bases). The CDR3 consists of 16 residues. Trimming removed 6 bases from V and 3 bases from J, with 19 bases in between. Looked up from germline, CDR1 is SGHTA and CDR2 is FQGNSA.

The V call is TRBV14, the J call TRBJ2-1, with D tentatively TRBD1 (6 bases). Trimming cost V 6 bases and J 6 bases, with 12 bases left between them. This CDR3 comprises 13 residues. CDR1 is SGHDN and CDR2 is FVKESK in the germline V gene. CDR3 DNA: TGTGCCAGCAGTCCCTGGGGGCTCAATGAGCAGTTCTTC. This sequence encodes CASSPWGLNEQFF.

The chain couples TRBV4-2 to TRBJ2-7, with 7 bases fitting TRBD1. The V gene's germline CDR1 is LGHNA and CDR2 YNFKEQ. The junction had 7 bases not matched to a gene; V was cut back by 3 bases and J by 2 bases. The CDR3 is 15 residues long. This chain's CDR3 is CASSQRTGIPYEQYF. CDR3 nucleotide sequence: TGTGCCAGCAGCCAGCGGACAGGAATCCCCTACGAGCAGTACTTC.

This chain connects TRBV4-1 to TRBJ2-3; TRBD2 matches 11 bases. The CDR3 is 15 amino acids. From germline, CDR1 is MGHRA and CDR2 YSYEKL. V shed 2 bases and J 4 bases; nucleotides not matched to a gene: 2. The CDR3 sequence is CASSQRTSGSDTQYF. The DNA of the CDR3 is TGCGCCAGCAGCCAACGGACTAGCGGGTCAGATACGCAGTATTTT.

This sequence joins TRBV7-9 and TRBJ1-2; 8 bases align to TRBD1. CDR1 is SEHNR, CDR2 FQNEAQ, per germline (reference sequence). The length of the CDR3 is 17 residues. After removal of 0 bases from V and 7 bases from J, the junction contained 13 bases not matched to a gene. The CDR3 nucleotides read TGTGCCAGCAGCTTAGCGCTAACGGACAGGGTTGGTGGTGGCTACACCTTC. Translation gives CASSLALTDRVGGGYTF. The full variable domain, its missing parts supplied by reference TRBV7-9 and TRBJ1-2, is DTGVSQNPRHKITKRGQNVTFRCDPISEHNRLYWYRQTLGQGPEFLTYFQNEAQLEKSRLLSDRFSAERPKGSFSTLEIQRTEQGDSAMYLCASSLALTDRVGGGYTFGSGTRLTVV.

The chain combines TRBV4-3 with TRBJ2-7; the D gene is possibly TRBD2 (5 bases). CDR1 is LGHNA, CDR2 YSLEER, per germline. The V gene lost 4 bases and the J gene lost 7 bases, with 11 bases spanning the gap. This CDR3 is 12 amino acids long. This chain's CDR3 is CASSRPPGEQYF. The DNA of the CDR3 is TGCGCCAGCAGCCGACCCCCGGGGGAGCAGTACTTC.

CDR3 DNA sequence: TGTGCCAGCTCACCACAAGGGGCGACCTACGAGCAGTACTTC. Protein sequence: CASSPQGATYEQYF. This rearrangement joins TRBV18 to TRBJ2-7, with a possible D match to TRBD1 (5 bases). Germline CDR1 reads KGHSH; CDR2 reads LQKENI. This CDR3 has 14 residues. Trimming cost V 1 base and J 2 bases, with 9 bases left between them.

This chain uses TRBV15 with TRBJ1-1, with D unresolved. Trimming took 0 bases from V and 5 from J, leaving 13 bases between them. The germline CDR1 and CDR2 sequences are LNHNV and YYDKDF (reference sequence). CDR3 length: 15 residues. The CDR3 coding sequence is TGTGCCACCAGCAGAGATGTGGAATGGCGGACTGAAGCTTTCTTT. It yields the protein CATSRDVEWRTEAFF.

The CDR3 loop reads CASSPSLSNYGYTF. CDR3 sequence (DNA): TGTGCCAGCAGCCCGAGCTTGTCTAACTATGGCTACACCTTC. The chain has TRBV13 and TRBJ1-2; D gene ambiguous. V lost 5 bases, J lost 0 bases, and 10 bases lay in between. Germline CDR1 PRHDT, CDR2 FYEKMQ (reference sequence). This CDR3 has 14 amino acids. The variable domain in full, with the rest retrieved from reference TRBV13 and TRBJ1-2, is AAGVIQSPRHLIKEKRETATLKCYPIPRHDTVYWYQQGPGQDPQFLISFYEKMQSDKGSIPDRFSAQQFSDYHSELNMSSLELGDSALYFCASSPSLSNYGYTFGSGTRLTVV.

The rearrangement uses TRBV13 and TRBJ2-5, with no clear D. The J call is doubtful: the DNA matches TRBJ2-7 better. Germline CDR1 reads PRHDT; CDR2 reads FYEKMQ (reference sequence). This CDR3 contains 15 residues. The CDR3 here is CASSLGGISSYEQYF. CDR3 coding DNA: TGTGCCAGCAGCTTAGGCGGTATAAGCTCCTACGAGCAGTACTTC.

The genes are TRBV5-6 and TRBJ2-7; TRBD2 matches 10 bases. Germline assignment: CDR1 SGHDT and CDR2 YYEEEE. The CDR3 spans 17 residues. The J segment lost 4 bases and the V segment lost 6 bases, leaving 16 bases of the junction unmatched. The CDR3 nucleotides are TGTGCCAGCACCCTCGTTGTAAGCGGGGGGGCCGGATACGAGCAGTACTTC. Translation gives CASTLVVSGGAGYEQYF.

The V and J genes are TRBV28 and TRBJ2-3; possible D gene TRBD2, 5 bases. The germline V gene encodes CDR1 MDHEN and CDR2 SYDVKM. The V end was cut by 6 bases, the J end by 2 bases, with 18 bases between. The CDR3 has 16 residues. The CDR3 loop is CASSLQTGSLTDTQYF. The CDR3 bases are TGTGCCAGCAGCCTACAAACGGGGTCCCTCACAGATACGCAGTATTTT.

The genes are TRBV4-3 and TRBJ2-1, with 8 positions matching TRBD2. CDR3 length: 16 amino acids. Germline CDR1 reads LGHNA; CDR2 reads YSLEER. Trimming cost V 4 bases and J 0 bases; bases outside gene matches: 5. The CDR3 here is CASSLERGSSYNEQFF. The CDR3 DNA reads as TGCGCCAGCAGCCTCGAGCGGGGGTCCTCCTACAATGAGCAGTTCTTC.

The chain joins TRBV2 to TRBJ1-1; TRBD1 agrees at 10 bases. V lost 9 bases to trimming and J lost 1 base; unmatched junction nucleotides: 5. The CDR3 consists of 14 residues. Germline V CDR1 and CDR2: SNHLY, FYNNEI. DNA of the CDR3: TGTGCCAGGTCCCGACAGGGGGCGAACACTGAAGCTTTCTTT. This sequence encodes CARSRQGANTEAFF.

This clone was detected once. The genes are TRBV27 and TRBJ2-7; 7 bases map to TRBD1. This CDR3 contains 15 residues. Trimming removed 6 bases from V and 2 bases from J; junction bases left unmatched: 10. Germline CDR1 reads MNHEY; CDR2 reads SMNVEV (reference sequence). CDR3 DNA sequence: TGTGCCAGCAGCCCCGGGACAGCCCCAACCTACGAGCAGTACTTC. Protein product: CASSPGTAPTYEQYF.